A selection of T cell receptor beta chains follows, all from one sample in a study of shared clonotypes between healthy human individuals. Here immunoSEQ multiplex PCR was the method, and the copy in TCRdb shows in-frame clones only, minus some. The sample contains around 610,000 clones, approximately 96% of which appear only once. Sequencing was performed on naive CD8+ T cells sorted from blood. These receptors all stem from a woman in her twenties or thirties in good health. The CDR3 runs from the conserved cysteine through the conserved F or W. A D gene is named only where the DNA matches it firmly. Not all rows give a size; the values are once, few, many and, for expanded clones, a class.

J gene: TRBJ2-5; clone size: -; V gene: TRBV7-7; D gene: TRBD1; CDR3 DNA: TGTGCCAGCAGCTTAGCTGGACAGGTAGAGACCCAGTACTTC; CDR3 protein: CASSLAGQVETQYF
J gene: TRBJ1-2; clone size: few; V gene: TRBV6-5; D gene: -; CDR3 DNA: TGTGCCAGCAGTTACTCGGAGGGTAACTATGGCTACACCTTC; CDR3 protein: CASSYSEGNYGYTF
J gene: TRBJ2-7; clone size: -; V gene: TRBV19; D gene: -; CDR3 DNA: TGTGCCAGTAGTATAGGACATTCCTACGAGCAGTACTTC; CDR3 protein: CASSIGHSYEQYF
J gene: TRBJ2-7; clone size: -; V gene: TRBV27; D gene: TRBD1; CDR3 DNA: TGTGCCAGCAGCAAATCACCCGGGACAGGGATCCTCGAGCAGTACTTC; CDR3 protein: CASSKSPGTGILEQYF
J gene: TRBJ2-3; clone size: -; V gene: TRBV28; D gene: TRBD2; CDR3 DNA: TGTGCCAGCAGTTTGGGGACTACTCCGGACACAGATACGCAGTATTTT; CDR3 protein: CASSLGTTPDTDTQYF
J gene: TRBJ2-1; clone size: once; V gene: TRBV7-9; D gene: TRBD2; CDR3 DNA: TGTGCCAGCAGCTTACTTGGGGCGGGAGGGTACAATGAGCAGTTCTTC; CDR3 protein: CASSLLGAGGYNEQFF
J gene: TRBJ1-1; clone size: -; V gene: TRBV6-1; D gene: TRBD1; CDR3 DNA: TGTGCCAGCAGGAAGGACAGGACCGCTGAAGCTTTCTTT; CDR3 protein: CASRKDRTAEAFF
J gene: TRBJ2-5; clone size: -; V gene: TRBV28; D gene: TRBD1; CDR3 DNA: TGTGCCAGCAGTTTCCAAGGACAGGCCGAGACCCAGTACTTC; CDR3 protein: CASSFQGQAETQYF
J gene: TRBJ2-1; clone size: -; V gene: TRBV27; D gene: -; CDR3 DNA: TGTGCCAGCAGTTTTTACGCTAACAATGAGCAGTTCTTC; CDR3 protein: CASSFYANNEQFF
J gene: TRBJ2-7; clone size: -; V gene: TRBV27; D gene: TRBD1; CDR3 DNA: TGTGCCAGCACACAGGGGTACTCCTACGAGCAGTACTTC; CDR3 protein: CASTQGYSYEQYF
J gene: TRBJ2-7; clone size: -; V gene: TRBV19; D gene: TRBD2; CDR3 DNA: TGTGCCAGTAGTCTAGCGGGAGAATCCTACGAGCAGTACTTC; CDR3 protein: CASSLAGESYEQYF
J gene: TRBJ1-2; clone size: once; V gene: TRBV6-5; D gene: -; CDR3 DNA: TGTGCCAGCAGTTACTCGGGCAGCCAATATGGCTACACCTTC; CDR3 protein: CASSYSGSQYGYTF
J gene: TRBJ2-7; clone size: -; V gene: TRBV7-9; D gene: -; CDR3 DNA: TGTGCCAGCAGCTTATCCGAGACCCTCTACGAGCAGTACTTC; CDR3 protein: CASSLSETLYEQYF
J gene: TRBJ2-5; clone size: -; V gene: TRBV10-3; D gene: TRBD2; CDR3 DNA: TGTGCCATCAGTGGCGGGGGGCGCCCTAGCGGACTACAAGAGACCCAGTACTTC; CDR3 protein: CAISGGGRPSGLQETQYF
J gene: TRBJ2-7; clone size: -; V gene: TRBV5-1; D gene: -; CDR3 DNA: TGCGCCAGCAGCTTGGGGACAGAAGTTACCTACGAGCAGTACTTC; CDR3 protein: CASSLGTEVTYEQYF
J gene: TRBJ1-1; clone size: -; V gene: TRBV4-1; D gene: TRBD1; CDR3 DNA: TGCGCCAGCGGCCAGAGACAGGGTTCGGTTAACACTGAAGCTTTCTTT; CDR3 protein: CASGQRQGSVNTEAFF
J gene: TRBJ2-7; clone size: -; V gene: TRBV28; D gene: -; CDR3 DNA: TGTGCCAGCAGTTTAAGTCGGCGGGCAGCGTACGAGCAGTACTTC; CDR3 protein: CASSLSRRAAYEQYF
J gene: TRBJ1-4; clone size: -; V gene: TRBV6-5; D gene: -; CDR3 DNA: TGTGCCAGCAGTTACTCGAACGGGGGTGAGCTGTTTTTT; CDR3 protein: CASSYSNGGELFF
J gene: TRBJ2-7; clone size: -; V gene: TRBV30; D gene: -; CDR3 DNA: TGTGCCTGGAGTCAGGGGTACGAGCAGTACTTC; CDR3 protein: CAWSQGYEQYF
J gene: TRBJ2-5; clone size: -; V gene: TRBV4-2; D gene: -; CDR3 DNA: TGTGCCAGCAGCCAAAACACCGGGACGAGTCAAGAGACCCAGTACTTC; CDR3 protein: CASSQNTGTSQETQYF
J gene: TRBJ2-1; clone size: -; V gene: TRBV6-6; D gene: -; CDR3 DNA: TGTGCCAGCAGTTACAGCCGGCAGGGGATGAGGAATGAGCAGTTCTTC; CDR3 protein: CASSYSRQGMRNEQFF
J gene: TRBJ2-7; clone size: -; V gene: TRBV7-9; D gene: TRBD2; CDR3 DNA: TGTGCCAGCAGCCACAGCTACGCGGGGGACGAGCAGTACTTC; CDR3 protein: CASSHSYAGDEQYF
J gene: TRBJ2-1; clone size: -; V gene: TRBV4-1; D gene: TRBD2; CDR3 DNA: TGCGCCAGCAGCCAAGGTAGCGGGCTCTACAATGAGCAGTTCTTC; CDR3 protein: CASSQGSGLYNEQFF
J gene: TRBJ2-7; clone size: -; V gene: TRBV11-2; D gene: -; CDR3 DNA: TGTGCCAGCAGCTCGACACTAGCCTACGAGCAGTACTTC; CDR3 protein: CASSSTLAYEQYF